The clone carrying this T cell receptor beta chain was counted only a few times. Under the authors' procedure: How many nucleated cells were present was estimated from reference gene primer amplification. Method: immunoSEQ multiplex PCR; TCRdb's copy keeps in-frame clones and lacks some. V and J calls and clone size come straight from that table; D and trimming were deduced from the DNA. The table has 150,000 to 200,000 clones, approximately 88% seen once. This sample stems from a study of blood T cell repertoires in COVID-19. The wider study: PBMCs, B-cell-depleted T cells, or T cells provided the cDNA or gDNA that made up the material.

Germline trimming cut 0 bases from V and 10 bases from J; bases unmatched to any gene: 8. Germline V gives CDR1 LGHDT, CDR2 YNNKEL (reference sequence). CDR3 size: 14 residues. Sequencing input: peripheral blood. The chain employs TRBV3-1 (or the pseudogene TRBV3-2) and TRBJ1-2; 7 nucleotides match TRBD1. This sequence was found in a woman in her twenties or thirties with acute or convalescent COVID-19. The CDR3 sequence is CASSQDQGQPVYTF. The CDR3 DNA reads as TGTGCCAGCAGCCAAGATCAGGGACAGCCGGTCTACACCTTC.